This T cell receptor beta chain originates from a study of technical replicates of blood from several donors. The table came from immunoSEQ multiplex PCR; TCRdb's copy has only in-frame clones and leaves some out. The repertoire holds roughly 80,000 clones, with around nine tenths as singletons. CDR1 and CDR2 (germline): LGHNA, YNFKEQ. CDR3 length: 14 amino acids. V was cut by 5 bases and J by 1 base, with 12 bases left in between. The sample comprised T cells isolated from PBMCs. The receptor comes from a human donor in good health. The chain recombines TRBV4-2 with TRBJ2-7; tentatively, D is TRBD1 (5 bases). As DNA, the CDR3 is TGTGCCAGCAGCTCGATCGACAGTTCCTACGAGCAGTACTTC. This encodes CASSSIDSSYEQYF.